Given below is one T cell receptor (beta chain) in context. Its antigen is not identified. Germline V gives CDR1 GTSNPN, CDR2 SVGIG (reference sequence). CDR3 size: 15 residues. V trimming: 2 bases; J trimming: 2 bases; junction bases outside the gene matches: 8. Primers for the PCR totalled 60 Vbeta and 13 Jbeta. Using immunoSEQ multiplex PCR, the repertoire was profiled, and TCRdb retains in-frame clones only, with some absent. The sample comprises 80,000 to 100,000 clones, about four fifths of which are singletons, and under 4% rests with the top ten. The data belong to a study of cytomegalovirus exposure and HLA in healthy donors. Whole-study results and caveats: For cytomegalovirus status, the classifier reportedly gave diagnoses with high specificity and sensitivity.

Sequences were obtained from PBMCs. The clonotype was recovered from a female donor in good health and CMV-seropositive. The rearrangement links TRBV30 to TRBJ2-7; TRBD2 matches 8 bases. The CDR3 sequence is CAWSRAAGGPYEQYF. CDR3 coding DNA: TGTGCCTGGAGTCGAGCGGCGGGAGGACCCTACGAGCAGTACTTC.